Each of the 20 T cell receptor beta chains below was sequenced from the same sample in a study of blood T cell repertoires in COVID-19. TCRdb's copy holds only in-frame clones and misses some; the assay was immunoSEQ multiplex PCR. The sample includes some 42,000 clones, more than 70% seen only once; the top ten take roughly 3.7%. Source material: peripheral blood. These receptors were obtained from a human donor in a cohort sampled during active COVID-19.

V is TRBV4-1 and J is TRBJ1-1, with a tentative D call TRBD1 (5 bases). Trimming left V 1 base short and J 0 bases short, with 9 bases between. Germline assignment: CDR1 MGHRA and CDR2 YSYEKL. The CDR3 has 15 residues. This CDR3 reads CASSQAGGMNTEAFF. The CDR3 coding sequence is TGCGCCAGCAGCCAAGCCGGGGGGATGAACACTGAAGCTTTCTTT.

DNA of the CDR3: TGTGCCAGCAGCTTACTAGGGGGGGGGACCCAGTACTTC. This translates into CASSLLGGGTQYF. The chain employs TRBV13 and TRBJ2-5; perhaps TRBD2 as D (7 bases). The CDR3 consists of 13 residues. Germline V gene sequence: CDR1 PRHDT, CDR2 FYEKMQ (reference sequence). V was clipped by 2 bases and J by 7 bases, with 11 bases between them.

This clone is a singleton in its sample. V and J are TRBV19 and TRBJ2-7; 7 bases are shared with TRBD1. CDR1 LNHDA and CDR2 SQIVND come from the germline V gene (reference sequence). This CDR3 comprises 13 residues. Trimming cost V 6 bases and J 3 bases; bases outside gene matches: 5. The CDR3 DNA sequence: TGTGCCAGTAGACCGGGACAGCACTACGAGCAGTACTTC. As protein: CASRPGQHYEQYF.

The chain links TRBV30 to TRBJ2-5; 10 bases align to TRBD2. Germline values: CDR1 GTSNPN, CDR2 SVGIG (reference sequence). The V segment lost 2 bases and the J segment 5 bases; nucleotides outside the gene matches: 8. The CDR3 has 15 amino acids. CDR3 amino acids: CAWSTLAGVGETQYF. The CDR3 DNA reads TGTGCCTGGAGTACCCTAGCGGGGGTTGGTGAGACCCAGTACTTC.

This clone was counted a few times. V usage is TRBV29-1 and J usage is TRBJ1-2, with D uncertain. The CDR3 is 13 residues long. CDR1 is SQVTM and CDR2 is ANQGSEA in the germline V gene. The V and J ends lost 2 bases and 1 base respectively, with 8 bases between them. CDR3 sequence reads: CSVESQVNYGYTF. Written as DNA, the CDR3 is TGCAGCGTTGAAAGCCAGGTTAACTATGGCTACACCTTC.

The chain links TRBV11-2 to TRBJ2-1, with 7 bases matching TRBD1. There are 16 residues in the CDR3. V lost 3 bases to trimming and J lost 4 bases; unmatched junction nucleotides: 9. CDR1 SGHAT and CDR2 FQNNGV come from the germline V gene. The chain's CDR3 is CASSLFRDRIYNEQFF. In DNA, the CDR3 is TGTGCCAGCAGCTTGTTCCGGGACAGAATATACAATGAGCAGTTCTTC.

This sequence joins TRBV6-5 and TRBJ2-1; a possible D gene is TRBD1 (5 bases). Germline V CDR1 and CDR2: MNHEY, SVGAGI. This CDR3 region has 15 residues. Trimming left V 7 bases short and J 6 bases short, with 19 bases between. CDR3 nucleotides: TGTGCCAGCAAGGCCCCCGGCGGACAATCCAATGAGCAGTTCTTC. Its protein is CASKAPGGQSNEQFF.

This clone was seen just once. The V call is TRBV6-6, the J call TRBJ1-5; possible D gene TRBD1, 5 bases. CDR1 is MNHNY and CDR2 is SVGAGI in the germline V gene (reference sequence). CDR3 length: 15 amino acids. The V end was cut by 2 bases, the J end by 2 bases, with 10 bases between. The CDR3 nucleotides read TGTGCCAGCAGTTACATACAGGCGCGCAATCAGCCCCAGCATTTT. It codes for CASSYIQARNQPQHF.

The CDR3 here is CASSQDFGQASYEQYF. The CDR3 DNA is TGCGCCAGCAGCCAAGATTTTGGACAGGCTTCCTACGAGCAGTACTTC. The chain joins TRBV4-1 to TRBJ2-7, with 7 bases matching TRBD1. The germline gives CDR1 MGHRA, CDR2 YSYEKL. The CDR3 loop spans 16 amino acids. The V gene end was trimmed by 0 bases and the J gene end by 1 base; junction bases not matched to a gene: 6.

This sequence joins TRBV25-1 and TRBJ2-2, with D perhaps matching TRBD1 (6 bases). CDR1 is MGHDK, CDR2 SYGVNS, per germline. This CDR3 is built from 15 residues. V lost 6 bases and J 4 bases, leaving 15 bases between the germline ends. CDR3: CASSYQGSVTGELFF. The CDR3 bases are TGTGCCAGCAGCTACCAGGGGTCGGTCACCGGGGAGCTGTTTTTT.

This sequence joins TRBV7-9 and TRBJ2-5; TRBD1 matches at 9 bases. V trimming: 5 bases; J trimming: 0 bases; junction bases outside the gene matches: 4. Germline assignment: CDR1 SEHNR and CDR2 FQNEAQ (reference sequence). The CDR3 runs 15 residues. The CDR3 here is CASSPGTGNQETQYF. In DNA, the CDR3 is TGTGCCAGCAGCCCCGGGACAGGGAACCAAGAGACCCAGTACTTC.

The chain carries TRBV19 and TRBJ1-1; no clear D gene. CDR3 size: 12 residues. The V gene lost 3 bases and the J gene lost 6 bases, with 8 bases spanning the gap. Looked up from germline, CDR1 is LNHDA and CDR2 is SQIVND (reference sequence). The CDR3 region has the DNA TGTGCCAGTAGTATGAGGGTCGCTGAAGCTTTCTTT. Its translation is CASSMRVAEAFF.

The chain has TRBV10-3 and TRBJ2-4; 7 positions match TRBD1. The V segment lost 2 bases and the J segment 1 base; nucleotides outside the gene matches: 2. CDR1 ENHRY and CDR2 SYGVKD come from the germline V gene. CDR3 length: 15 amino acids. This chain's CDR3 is CAISETTGAKNIQYF. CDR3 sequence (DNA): TGTGCCATCAGTGAGACGACAGGGGCCAAAAACATTCAGTACTTC.

CDR3 DNA sequence: TGTGCCAGCAGCTTGGGAGTTAGGGGTCAGTACTTC. This encodes CASSLGVRGQYF. V usage is TRBV5-6 and J usage is TRBJ2-4, with a weak D call TRBD1 (5 bases). The germline CDR1 and CDR2 sequences are SGHDT and YYEEEE. The length of the CDR3 is 12 residues. V was shortened by 0 bases and J by 12 bases, with 10 bases between the two germline ends.

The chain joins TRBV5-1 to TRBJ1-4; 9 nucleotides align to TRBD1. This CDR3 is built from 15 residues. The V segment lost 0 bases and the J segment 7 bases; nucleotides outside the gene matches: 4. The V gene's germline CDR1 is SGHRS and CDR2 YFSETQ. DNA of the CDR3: TGCGCCAGCAGCTTGGAGGGACAGGGTGGTGAAAAACTGTTTTTT. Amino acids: CASSLEGQGGEKLFF.

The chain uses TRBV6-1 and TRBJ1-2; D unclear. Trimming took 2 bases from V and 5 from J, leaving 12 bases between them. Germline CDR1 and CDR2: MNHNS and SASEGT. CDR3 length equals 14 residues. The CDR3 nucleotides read TGTGCCAGCAGTGAAATGGACGGAGGATATGGCTACACCTTC. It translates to CASSEMDGGYGYTF.

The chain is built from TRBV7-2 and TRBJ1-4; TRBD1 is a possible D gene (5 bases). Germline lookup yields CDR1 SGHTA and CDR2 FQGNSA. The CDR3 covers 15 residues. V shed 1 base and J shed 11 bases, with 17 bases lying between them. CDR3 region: CASSLGPLTAGKLFF. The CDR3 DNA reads TGTGCCAGCAGCTTAGGTCCTTTGACTGCAGGGAAACTGTTTTTT.

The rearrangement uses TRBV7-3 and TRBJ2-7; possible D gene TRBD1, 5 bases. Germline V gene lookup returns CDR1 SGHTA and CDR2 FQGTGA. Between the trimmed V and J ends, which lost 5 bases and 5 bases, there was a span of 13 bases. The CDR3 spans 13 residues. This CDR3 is CASSPSAGNEQYF. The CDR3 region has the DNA TGTGCCAGCAGCCCCTCGGCAGGGAACGAGCAGTACTTC.

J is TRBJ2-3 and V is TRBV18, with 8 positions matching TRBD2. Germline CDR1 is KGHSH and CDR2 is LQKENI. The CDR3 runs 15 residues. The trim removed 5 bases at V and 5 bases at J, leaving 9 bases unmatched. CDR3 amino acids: CASSRDGGAGDTQYF. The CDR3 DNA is TGTGCCAGCTCAAGAGACGGGGGGGCCGGAGATACGCAGTATTTT. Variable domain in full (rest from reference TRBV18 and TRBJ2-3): NAGVMQNPRHLVRRRGQEARLRCSPMKGHSHVYWYRQLPEEGLKFMVYLQKENIIDESGMPKERFSAEFPKEGPSILRIQQVVRGDSAAYFCASSRDGGAGDTQYFGPGTRLTVL.

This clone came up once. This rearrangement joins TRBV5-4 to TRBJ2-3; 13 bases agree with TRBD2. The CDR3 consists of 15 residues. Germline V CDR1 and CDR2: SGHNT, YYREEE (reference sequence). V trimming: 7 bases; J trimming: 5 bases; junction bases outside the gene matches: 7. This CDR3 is CASSGLAGAVDTQYF. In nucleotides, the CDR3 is TGTGCCAGCTCCGGACTAGCGGGGGCGGTAGATACGCAGTATTTT.